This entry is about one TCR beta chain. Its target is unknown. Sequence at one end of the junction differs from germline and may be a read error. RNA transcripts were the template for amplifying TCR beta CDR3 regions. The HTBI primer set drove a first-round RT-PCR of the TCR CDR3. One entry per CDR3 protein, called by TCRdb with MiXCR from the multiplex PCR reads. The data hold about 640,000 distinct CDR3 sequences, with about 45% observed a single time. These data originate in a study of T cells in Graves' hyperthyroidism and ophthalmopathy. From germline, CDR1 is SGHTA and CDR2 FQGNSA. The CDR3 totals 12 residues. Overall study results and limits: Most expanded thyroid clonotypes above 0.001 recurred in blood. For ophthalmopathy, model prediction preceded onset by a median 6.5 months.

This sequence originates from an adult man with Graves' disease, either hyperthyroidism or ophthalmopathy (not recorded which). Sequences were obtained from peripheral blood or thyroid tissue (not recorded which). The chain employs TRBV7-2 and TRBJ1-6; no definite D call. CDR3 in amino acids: CAGSLSGPPLHF. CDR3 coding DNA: TGTGCCGGCAGCTTGTCAGGTCCACCCCTCCACTTT.